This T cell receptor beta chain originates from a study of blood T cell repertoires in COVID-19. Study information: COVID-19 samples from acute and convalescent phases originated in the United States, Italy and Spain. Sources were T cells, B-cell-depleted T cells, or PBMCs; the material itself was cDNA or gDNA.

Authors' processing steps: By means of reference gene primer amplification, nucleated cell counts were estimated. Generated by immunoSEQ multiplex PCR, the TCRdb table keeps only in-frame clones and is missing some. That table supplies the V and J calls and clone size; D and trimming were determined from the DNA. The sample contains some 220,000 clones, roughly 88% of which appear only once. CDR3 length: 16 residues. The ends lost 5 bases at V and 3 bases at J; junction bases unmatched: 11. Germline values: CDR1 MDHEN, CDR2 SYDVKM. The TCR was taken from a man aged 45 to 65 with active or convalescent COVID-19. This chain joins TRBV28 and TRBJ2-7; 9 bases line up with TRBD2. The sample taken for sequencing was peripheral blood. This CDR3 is CASSLTLREGYYEQYF. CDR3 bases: TGTGCCAGCAGTCTAACCCTGCGGGAGGGCTACTACGAGCAGTACTTC.